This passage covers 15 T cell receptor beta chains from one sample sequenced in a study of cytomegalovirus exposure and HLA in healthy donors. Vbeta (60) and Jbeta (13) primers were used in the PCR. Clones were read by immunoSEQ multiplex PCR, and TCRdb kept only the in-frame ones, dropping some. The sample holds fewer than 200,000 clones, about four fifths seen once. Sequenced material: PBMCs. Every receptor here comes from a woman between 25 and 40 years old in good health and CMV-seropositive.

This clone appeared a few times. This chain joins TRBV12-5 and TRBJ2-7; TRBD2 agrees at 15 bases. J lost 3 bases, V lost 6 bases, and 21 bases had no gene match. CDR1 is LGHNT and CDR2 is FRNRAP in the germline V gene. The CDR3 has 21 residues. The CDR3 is CASGPRDFGRTSGRAVYEQYF. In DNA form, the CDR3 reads TGTGCTAGTGGCCCCCGGGACTTCGGAAGGACTAGCGGGAGGGCGGTCTACGAGCAGTACTTC.

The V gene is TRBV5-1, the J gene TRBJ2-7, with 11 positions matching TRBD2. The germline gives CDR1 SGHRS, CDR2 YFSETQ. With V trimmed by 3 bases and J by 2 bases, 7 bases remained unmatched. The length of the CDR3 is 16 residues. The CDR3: CASSSTLAGEAYEQYF. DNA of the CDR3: TGCGCCAGCAGCTCTACACTAGCGGGAGAGGCCTACGAGCAGTACTTC.

The CDR3, as DNA: TGTGCCATCAGTGCGATATCCGGGGGGACAGGGACCTACGAGCAGTACTTC. Protein sequence: CAISAISGGTGTYEQYF. The chain employs TRBV10-3 and TRBJ2-7; 9 positions match TRBD1. V lost 4 bases, J lost 2 bases, and 12 bases stayed unmatched. CDR1 and CDR2 from the germline V gene are ENHRY and SYGVKD. This CDR3 region has 17 residues.

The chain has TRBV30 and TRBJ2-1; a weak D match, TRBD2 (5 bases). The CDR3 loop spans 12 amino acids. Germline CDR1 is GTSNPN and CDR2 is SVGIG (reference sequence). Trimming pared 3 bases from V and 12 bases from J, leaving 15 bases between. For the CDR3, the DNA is TGTGCCTGGAGACATACTAGTCTCGGGCAGTTCTTC. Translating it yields CAWRHTSLGQFF. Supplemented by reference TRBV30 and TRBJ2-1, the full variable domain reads SQTIHQWPATLVQPVGSPLSLECTVEGTSNPNLYWYRQAAGRGLQLLFYSVGIGQISSEVPQNLSASRPQDRQFILSSKKLLLSDSGFYLCAWRHTSLGQFFGPGTRLTVL.

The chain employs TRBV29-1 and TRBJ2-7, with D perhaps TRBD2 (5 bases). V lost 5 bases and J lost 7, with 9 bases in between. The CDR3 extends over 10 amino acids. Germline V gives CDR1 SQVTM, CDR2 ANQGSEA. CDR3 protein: CSVSSGEQYF. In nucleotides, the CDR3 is TGCAGCGTTTCCTCGGGGGAGCAGTACTTC.

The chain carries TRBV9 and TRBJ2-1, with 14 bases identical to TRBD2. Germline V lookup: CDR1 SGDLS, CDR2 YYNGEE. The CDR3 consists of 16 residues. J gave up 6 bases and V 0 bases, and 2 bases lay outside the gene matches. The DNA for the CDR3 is TGTGCCAGCAGCGTAGGACTAGCGGGAGGGCTCAATGAGCAGTTCTTC. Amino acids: CASSVGLAGGLNEQFF.

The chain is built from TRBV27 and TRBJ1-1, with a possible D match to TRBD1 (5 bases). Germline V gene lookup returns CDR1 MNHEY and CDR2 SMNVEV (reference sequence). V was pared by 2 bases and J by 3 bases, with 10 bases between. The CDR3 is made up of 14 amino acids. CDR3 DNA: TGTGCCAGCAGTTTACAGGGTTGGGACACTGAAGCTTTCTTT. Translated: CASSLQGWDTEAFF.

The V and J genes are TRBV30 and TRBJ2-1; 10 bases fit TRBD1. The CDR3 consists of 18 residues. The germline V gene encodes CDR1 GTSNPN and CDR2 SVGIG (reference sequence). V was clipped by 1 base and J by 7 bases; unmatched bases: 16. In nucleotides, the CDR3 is TGTGCCTGGAGTGAGACAGGGGGCGCCCTGCTAGCGGCTAATGAGCAGTTCTTC. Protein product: CAWSETGGALLAANEQFF. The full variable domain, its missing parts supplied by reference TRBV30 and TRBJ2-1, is SQTIHQWPATLVQPVGSPLSLECTVEGTSNPNLYWYRQAAGRGLQLLFYSVGIGQISSEVPQNLSASRPQDRQFILSSKKLLLSDSGFYLCAWSETGGALLAANEQFFGPGTRLTVL.

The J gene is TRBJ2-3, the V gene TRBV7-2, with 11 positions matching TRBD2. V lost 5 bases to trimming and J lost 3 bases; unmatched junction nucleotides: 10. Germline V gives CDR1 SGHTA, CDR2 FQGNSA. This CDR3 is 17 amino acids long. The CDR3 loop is CASSVGLAVLLTDTQYF. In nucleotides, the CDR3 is TGTGCCAGCAGCGTGGGACTAGCGGTACTTTTGACAGATACGCAGTATTTT. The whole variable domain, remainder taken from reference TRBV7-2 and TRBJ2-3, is GAGVSQSPSNKVTEKGKDVELRCDPISGHTALYWYRQSLGQGLEFLIYFQGNSAPDKSGLPSDRFSAERTGGSVSTLTIQRTQQEDSAVYLCASSVGLAVLLTDTQYFGPGTRLTVL.

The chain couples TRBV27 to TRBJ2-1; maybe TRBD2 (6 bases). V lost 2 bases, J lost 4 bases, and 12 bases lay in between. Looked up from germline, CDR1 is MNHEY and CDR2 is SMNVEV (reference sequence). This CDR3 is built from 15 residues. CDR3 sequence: CASSLGRRAYNEQFF. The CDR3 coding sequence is TGTGCCAGCAGTTTAGGCAGGAGGGCTTACAATGAGCAGTTCTTC.

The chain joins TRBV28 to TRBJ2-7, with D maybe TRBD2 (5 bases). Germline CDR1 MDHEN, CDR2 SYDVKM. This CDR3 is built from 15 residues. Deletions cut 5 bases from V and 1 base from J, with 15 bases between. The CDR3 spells CASSPPPPGSYEQYF. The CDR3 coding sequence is TGTGCCAGCAGTCCCCCTCCGCCGGGGTCCTACGAGCAGTACTTC.

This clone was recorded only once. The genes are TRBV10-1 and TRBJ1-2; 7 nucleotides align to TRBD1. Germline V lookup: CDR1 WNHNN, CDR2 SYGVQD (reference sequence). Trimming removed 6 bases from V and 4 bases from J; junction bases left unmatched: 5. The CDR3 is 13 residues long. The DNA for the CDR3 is TGCGCCAGCAGCCCGGACAGGCGCTATGGCTACACCTTC. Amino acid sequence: CASSPDRRYGYTF.

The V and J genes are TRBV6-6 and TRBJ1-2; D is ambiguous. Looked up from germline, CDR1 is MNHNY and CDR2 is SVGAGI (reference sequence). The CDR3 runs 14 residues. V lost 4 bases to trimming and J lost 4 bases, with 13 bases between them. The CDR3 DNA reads TGTGCCAGCAGTTCCCGGGGAGCTGTCTATGGCTACACCTTC. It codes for CASSSRGAVYGYTF.

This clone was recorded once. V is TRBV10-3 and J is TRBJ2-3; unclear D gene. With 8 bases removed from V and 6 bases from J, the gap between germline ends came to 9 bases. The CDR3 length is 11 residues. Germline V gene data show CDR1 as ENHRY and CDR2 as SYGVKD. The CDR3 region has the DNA TGTGCCATCGGCCAGTCGGATACGCAGTATTTT. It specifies CAIGQSDTQYF.

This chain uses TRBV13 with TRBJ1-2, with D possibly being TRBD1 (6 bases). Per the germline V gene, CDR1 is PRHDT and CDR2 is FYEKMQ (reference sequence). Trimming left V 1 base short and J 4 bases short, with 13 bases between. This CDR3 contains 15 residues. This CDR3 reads CASSLAGASGYGYTF. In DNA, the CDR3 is TGTGCCAGCAGCTTAGCAGGGGCCTCAGGCTATGGCTACACCTTC. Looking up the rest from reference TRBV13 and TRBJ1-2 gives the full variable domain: AAGVIQSPRHLIKEKRETATLKCYPIPRHDTVYWYQQGPGQDPQFLISFYEKMQSDKGSIPDRFSAQQFSDYHSELNMSSLELGDSALYFCASSLAGASGYGYTFGSGTRLTVV.